The 9 T cell receptor beta chains in this list originate from one sample, sequenced in a study of control samples from healthy donors and cancer patients. Libraries were prepared by immunoSEQ multiplex PCR; TCRdb keeps only in-frame clonotypes and omits some of them. The table has some 250,000 clones, roughly 80% seen once; the top ten hold 10% to 15%. Input material: PBMCs. Source of these receptors: a woman in her sixties or seventies with lung cancer.

V gene TRBV7-3 combines with J gene TRBJ2-1; 8 positions match TRBD1. The CDR3 is made up of 13 amino acids. Germline trimming cut 5 bases from V and 6 bases from J; bases unmatched to any gene: 3. Germline V gene lookup returns CDR1 SGHTA and CDR2 FQGTGA. CDR3 protein: CASSTQGGNEQFF. CDR3 coding DNA: TGTGCCAGCAGCACACAGGGGGGCAATGAGCAGTTCTTC.

The genes are TRBV7-9 and TRBJ1-1; D gene unclear. CDR3 size: 16 residues. The germline V gene encodes CDR1 SEHNR and CDR2 FQNEAQ (reference sequence). Trimming left V 0 bases short and J 0 bases short, with 11 bases between. The DNA of the CDR3 is TGTGCCAGCAGCTTAGCTTTGGGAGTTATGAACACTGAAGCTTTCTTT. Its protein product is CASSLALGVMNTEAFF.

This clone has a handful of counts. V and J are TRBV28 and TRBJ1-2; TRBD1 is a possible D gene (5 bases). V lost 2 bases and J lost 5, with 15 bases in between. There are 15 residues in the CDR3. From germline, CDR1 is MDHEN and CDR2 SYDVKM. CDR3 loop: CASSLVSGQPYGYTF. CDR3 nucleotides: TGTGCCAGCAGTTTAGTATCCGGACAACCTTATGGCTACACCTTC.

This clone was observed a handful of times. CDR3 sequence: CASRRTSGSWDEQFF. The DNA for the CDR3 is TGTGCCAGCAGACGGACTAGCGGGAGCTGGGATGAGCAGTTCTTC. The chain joins TRBV28 to TRBJ2-1; 13 positions agree with TRBD2. V trimming: 6 bases; J trimming: 8 bases; junction bases outside the gene matches: 7. This CDR3 region has 15 residues. In germline, CDR1 is MDHEN, CDR2 SYDVKM.

V and J are TRBV20-1 and TRBJ1-2; D unclear. Germline V gene sequence: CDR1 DFQATT, CDR2 SNEGSKA (reference sequence). This CDR3 spans 10 amino acids. V lost 1 base, J lost 6 bases, and 3 bases lay in between. The CDR3: CSARGDGYTF. Here the CDR3 DNA reads TGCAGTGCTAGAGGGGATGGCTACACCTTC.

This chain links TRBV11-3 with TRBJ2-1, with D uncertain. V dropped 0 bases and J dropped 7 bases, with 4 bases sitting between them. CDR1 and CDR2 (germline): SGHNT, YENEEA. This CDR3 is built from 12 residues. The CDR3 spells CASSLEGNEQFF. The CDR3 bases are TGTGCCAGCAGCTTAGAAGGGAATGAGCAGTTCTTC.

J is TRBJ2-3 and V is TRBV7-9; D possibly uses TRBD1 or TRBD2 (7 bases each). CDR1 SEHNR and CDR2 FQNEAQ come from the germline V gene (reference sequence). This CDR3 is 15 amino acids long. Trimming took off 5 bases at V and 4 bases at J, with 16 bases between the two ends. CDR3 coding DNA: TGTGCCAGCAGCCTGATCAGGGGGAGGGCAGATACGCAGTATTTT. It translates to CASSLIRGRADTQYF. The full variable domain, rest sourced from reference TRBV7-9 and TRBJ2-3, is DTGVSQNPRHKITKRGQNVTFRCDPISEHNRLYWYRQTLGQGPEFLTYFQNEAQLEKSRLLSDRFSAERPKGSFSTLEIQRTEQGDSAMYLCASSLIRGRADTQYFGPGTRLTVL.

The V gene is TRBV19, the J gene TRBJ1-5; 7 positions match TRBD1. Germline CDR1 reads LNHDA; CDR2 reads SQIVND (reference sequence). This CDR3 region has 17 residues. J was trimmed by 1 base and V by 6 bases; bases with no gene match: 12. The CDR3 sequence is CASRTSHWTGSNQPQHF. The DNA for the CDR3 is TGTGCCAGTAGGACAAGCCATTGGACAGGCAGCAATCAGCCCCAGCATTTT. Full variable domain (remainder filled in from reference TRBV19 and TRBJ1-5): DGGITQSPKYLFRKEGQNVTLSCEQNLNHDAMYWYRQDPGQGLRLIYYSQIVNDFQKGDIAEGYSVSREKKESFPLTVTSAQKNPTAFYLCASRTSHWTGSNQPQHFGDGTRLSIL.

The chain links TRBV19 to TRBJ2-7, with 7 bases fitting TRBD2. V lost 3 bases to trimming and J lost 4 bases; unmatched junction nucleotides: 3. Germline CDR1 LNHDA, CDR2 SQIVND (reference sequence). This CDR3 contains 13 residues. CDR3 in DNA: TGTGCCAGTAGTATCCAGGGAGGGTACGAGCAGTACTTC. Translating it yields CASSIQGGYEQYF.